These T cell receptor beta chains were read from a single sample in a study of T cell responses to AZD1222 COVID-19 vaccine. TCRdb's copy holds only in-frame clones and misses some; the assay was immunoSEQ multiplex PCR. Among about 150,000 clones listed, 87% were seen once. The sequenced sample was peripheral blood, obtained on day 0 of AZD1222 vaccination. The source of these receptors is an adult in good health. Both conserved end residues are part of each CDR3. A D gene is named only where the DNA matches it firmly. Some rows have no size entry. The others give once, few or many, or a class for an expanded clone.

clone_size	v_call	d_call	j_call	cdr3_aa	cdr3_nt
NA	TRBV7-9	NA	TRBJ1-6	CASGDPYNSPLHF	TGTGCCTCGGGGGACCCTTATAATTCACCCCTCCACTTT
NA	TRBV7-9	NA	TRBJ2-5	CASSSPTQTAEETQYF	TGTGCCAGCAGCTCACCAACTCAGACAGCAGAAGAGACCCAGTACTTC
NA	TRBV11-1	NA	TRBJ1-2	CASSPEGIGSYTF	TGTGCCAGCAGCCCCGAGGGGATTGGGAGCTACACCTTC
NA	TRBV6-6	NA	TRBJ2-7	CASSSVSYEQYF	TGTGCCAGCAGTTCCGTCTCCTACGAGCAGTACTTC
NA	TRBV6-1	NA	TRBJ1-1	CASSEMAGPQLEAFF	TGTGCCAGCAGTGAAATGGCAGGGCCCCAATTGGAAGCTTTCTTT
NA	TRBV9	TRBD2	TRBJ2-4	CASSVGAGGPSIQYF	TGTGCCAGCAGCGTAGGGGCGGGAGGGCCGAGCATTCAGTACTTC
few	TRBV7-9	NA	TRBJ1-4	CASSLAVGGEKLFF	TGTGCCAGCAGCTTAGCGGTTGGGGGTGAAAAACTGTTTTTT
NA	TRBV6-1	TRBD1	TRBJ1-6	CASRWTGGESPLHF	TGTGCCAGCCGATGGACAGGGGGAGAGTCACCCCTCCACTTT
NA	TRBV5-1	NA	TRBJ2-7	CASSTTPPTYEQYF	TGCGCCAGCAGCACTACCCCACCGACCTACGAGCAGTACTTC
NA	TRBV7-3	NA	TRBJ2-2	CASSLNPRTANTGELFF	TGTGCCAGCAGCTTAAATCCCCGGACTGCAAACACCGGGGAGCTGTTTTTT
NA	TRBV5-1	NA	TRBJ1-2	CASKRDENYGYTF	TGCGCCAGCAAGCGGGACGAGAACTATGGCTACACCTTC
NA	TRBV6-4	TRBD1	TRBJ1-4	CASSPAGTGAWNEKLFF	TGTGCCAGCAGTCCCGCCGGGACAGGGGCGTGGAATGAAAAACTGTTTTTT
NA	TRBV6-6	TRBD2	TRBJ2-7	CASSYDLGGRSYEQYF	TGTGCCAGCAGTTACGACTTGGGCGGGAGATCGTACGAGCAGTACTTC
once	TRBV24-1	TRBD2	TRBJ2-1	CATSDRPPSGRGNEQFF	TGTGCCACCAGTGATCGTCCTCCTAGCGGGAGGGGGAATGAGCAGTTCTTC
NA	TRBV2	TRBD1	TRBJ1-1	CAREPGTGGLMNTEAFF	TGTGCCCGAGAGCCGGGGACAGGGGGCTTAATGAACACTGAAGCTTTCTTT
once	TRBV11-2	TRBD1	TRBJ2-1	CASSLDRAGGFF	TGTGCCAGCAGCTTAGATCGCGCAGGGGGGTTCTTC
NA	TRBV4-2	NA	TRBJ2-7	CASSPEGRGGSEQYF	TGTGCCAGCAGCCCCGAAGGGAGGGGGGGCTCCGAGCAGTACTTC
NA	TRBV7-9	TRBD1	TRBJ2-2	CASRTTGGYTGELFF	TGTGCCAGCAGGACGACAGGGGGATACACCGGGGAGCTGTTTTTT
NA	TRBV11-2	TRBD1	TRBJ2-1	CASSPRQGGYNEQFF	TGTGCCAGCAGCCCTCGACAGGGCGGATACAATGAGCAGTTCTTC
NA	TRBV7-3	NA	TRBJ2-2	CASSLTALGAGELFF	TGTGCCAGCAGCTTAACAGCCTTAGGAGCCGGGGAGCTGTTTTTT
NA	TRBV7-3	NA	TRBJ2-7	CASRTTGSYEQYF	TGTGCCAGCAGAACGACTGGTTCCTACGAGCAGTACTTC
NA	TRBV4-1	NA	TRBJ1-2	CASSQEAIGVYGYTF	TGCGCCAGCAGCCAAGAAGCCATAGGGGTCTACGGCTACACCTTC
NA	TRBV27	TRBD2	TRBJ2-1	CASSSSLAARAREQFF	TGTGCCAGCAGTTCGTCGCTAGCGGCCCGAGCACGGGAGCAGTTCTTC
NA	TRBV11-3	NA	TRBJ2-1	CASSLDFTTRYNEQFF	TGTGCCAGCAGCTTAGATTTTACTACCCGCTACAATGAGCAGTTCTTC
NA	TRBV19	NA	TRBJ2-2	CASIPPGGAPGELFF	TGTGCCAGTATCCCCCCAGGAGGGGCTCCCGGGGAGCTGTTTTTT